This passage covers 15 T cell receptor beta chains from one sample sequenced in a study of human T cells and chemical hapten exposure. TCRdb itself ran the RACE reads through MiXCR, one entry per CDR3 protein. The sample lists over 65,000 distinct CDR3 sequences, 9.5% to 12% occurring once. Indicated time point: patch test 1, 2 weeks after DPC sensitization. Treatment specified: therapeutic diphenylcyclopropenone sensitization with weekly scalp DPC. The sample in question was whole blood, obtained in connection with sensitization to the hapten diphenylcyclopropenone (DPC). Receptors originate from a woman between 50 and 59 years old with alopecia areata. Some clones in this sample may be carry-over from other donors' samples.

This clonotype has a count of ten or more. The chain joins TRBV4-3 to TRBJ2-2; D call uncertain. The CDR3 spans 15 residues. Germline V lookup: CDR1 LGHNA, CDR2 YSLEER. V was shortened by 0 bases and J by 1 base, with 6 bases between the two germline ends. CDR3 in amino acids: CASSQDRQNTGELFF. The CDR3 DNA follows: TGCGCCAGCAGCCAAGACAGGCAGAACACCGGGGAGCTGTTTTTT.

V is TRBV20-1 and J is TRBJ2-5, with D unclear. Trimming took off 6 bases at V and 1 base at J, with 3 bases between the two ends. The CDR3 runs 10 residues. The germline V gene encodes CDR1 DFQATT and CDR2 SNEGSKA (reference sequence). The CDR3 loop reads CSATQETQYF. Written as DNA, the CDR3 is TGCAGTGCCACCCAAGAGACCCAGTACTTC.

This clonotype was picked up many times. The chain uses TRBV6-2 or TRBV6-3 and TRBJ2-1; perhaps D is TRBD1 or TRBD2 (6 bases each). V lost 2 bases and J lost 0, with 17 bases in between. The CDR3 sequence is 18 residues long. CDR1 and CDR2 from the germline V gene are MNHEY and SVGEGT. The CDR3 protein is CASSYGGHFTSSYNEQFF. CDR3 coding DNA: TGTGCCAGCAGTTACGGGGGGCATTTTACGAGCTCCTACAATGAGCAGTTCTTC.

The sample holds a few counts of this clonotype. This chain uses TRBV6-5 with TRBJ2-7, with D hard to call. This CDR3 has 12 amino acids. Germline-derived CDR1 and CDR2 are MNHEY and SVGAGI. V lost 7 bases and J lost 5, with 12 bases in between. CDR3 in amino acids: CASTAQPNEQYF. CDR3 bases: TGTGCCAGCACTGCGCAACCTAACGAGCAGTACTTC.

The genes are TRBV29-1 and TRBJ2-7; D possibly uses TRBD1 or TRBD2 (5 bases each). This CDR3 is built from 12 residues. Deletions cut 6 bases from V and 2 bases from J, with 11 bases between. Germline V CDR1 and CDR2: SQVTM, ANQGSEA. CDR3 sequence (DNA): TGCAGCGTAAACCAGGGAGCCTACGAGCAGTACTTC. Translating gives CSVNQGAYEQYF.

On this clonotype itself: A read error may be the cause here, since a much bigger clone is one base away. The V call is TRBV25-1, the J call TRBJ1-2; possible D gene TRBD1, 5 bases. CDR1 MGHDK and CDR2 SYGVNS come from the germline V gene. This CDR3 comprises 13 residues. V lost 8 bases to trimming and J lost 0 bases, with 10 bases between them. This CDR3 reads CASPGLANYGYTF. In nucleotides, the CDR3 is TGTGCCAGCCCGGGACTGGCTAACTATGGCTACACCTTC.

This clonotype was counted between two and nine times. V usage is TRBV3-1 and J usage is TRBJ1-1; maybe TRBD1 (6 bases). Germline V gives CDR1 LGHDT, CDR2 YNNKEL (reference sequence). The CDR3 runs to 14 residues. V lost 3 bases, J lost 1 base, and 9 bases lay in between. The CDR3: CASSHRGANTEAFF. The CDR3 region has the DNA TGTGCCAGCAGCCACAGGGGTGCGAACACTGAAGCTTTCTTT.

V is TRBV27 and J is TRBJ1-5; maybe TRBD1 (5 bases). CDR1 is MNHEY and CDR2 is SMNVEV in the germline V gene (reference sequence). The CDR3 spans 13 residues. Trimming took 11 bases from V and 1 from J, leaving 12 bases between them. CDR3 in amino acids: CARRGRSNQPQHF. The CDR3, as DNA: TGTGCCCGAAGGGGTCGGAGCAATCAGCCCCAGCATTTT.

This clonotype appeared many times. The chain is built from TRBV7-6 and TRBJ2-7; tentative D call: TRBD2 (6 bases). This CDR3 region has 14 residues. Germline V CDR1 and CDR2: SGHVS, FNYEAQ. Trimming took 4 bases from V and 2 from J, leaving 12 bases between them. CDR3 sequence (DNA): TGTGCCAGCAGCTCCGAAACGGGGGCCTACGAGCAGTACTTC. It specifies CASSSETGAYEQYF.

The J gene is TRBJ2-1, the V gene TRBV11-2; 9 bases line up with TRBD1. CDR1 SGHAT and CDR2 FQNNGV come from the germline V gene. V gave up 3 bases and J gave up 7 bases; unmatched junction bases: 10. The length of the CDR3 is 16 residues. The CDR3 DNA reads TGTGCCAGCAGCTTTGGTTTACAGGGGGCATGGAATGAGCAGTTCTTC. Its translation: CASSFGLQGAWNEQFF.

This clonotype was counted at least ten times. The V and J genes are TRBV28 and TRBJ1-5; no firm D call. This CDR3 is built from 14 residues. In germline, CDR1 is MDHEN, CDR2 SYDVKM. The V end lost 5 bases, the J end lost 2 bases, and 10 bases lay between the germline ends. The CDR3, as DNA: TGTGCCAGCAGTCCTGTGGTAGGCAATCAGCCCCAGCATTTT. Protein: CASSPVVGNQPQHF.

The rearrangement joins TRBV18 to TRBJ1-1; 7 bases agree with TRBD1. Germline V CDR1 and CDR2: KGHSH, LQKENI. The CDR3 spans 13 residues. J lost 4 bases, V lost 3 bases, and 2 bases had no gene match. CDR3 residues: CASSPGQPTEAFF. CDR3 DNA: TGTGCCAGCTCACCGGGACAGCCCACTGAAGCTTTCTTT.

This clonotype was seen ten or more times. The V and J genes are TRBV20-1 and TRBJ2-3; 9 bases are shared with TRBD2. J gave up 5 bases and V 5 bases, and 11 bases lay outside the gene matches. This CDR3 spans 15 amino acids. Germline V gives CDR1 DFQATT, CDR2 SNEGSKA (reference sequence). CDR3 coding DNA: TGCAGTGCTTTCAACCGGCTAGCGGGACTAGATACGCAGTATTTT. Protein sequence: CSAFNRLAGLDTQYF.

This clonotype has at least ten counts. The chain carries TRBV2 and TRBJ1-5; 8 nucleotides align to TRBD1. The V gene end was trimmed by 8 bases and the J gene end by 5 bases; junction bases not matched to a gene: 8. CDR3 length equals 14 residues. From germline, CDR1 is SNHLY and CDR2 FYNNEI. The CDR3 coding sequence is TGTGCCAGCGGGAAAGGACAGGGAGATCAGCCCCAGCATTTT. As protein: CASGKGQGDQPQHF.

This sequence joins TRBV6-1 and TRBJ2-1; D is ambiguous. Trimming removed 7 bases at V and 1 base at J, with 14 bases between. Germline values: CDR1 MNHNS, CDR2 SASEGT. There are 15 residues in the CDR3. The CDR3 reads CASILTDPSYNEQFF. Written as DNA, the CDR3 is TGTGCCAGCATCTTGACCGATCCATCCTACAATGAGCAGTTCTTC.